Given below is one T cell receptor beta chain in context. Antigen: not known. The draw of peripheral blood yielded approximately 10 milliliters from each donor. At least 6.5 million PBMCs were isolated per sample. Samples each had at least 5 micrograms of total RNA extracted. The data were obtained in a study of blood T cells in healthy people across ages. A sample-barcoded 5' primer and a J-beta primer mix were used in a second PCR of roughly 6 to 11 cycles. TCRdb reprocessed the 5' RACE reads with MiXCR, giving one entry per CDR3 protein. The data show roughly 800,000 distinct CDR3 sequences, roughly 60% seen once. Germline CDR1 and CDR2: MNHEY and SVGEGT. With 2 bases removed from V and 2 bases from J, the gap between germline ends came to 20 bases. The CDR3 is 18 amino acids. Findings of the study overall: Per million T cells, TCR beta diversity dropped about linearly as age rose.

This chain uses TRBV6-2 or TRBV6-3 with TRBJ2-3, with D possibly being TRBD2 (5 bases). This clonotype was sampled from a young man in good health. The sample consisted of blood. CDR3 loop: CASSYRDLERTLTDTQYF. Written as DNA, the CDR3 is TGTGCCAGCAGTTACCGTGATCTTGAGCGGACCCTCACAGATACGCAGTATTTT.